These 5 T cell receptor beta chains were sequenced from one sample in a study of brain metastases from non-small cell lung cancer. The method was immunoSEQ multiplex PCR; TCRdb's version includes in-frame clones alone and lacks a portion of them. This repertoire shows about 2,700 clones, around 90% found once; its top ten account for roughly 4%. The sample taken for sequencing was primary lung tumor tissue. These receptors all stem from a donor over 35 with non-small cell lung cancer.

As DNA, the CDR3 is TGTGCCAGCAGCGTAGCAGGCGGCCAAGAGACCCAGTACTTC. The encoded protein is CASSVAGGQETQYF. This chain uses TRBV9 with TRBJ2-5; D not certain. V was trimmed by 0 bases and J by 1 base, leaving 7 bases between them. The CDR3 is 14 residues long. Looked up from germline, CDR1 is SGDLS and CDR2 is YYNGEE.

This chain joins TRBV30 and TRBJ1-5, with 7 bases matching TRBD1. The CDR3 is made up of 16 amino acids. Germline CDR1 and CDR2: GTSNPN and SVGIG (reference sequence). The trim removed 0 bases at V and 3 bases at J, leaving 8 bases unmatched. CDR3 in DNA: TGTGCCTGGAGTGTAAACTGGGGACAGTACAATCAGCCCCAGCATTTT. Translation gives CAWSVNWGQYNQPQHF.

The chain recombines TRBV4-2 with TRBJ2-3; TRBD2 aligns across 9 bases. This CDR3 is 19 amino acids long. Germline CDR1 LGHNA, CDR2 YNFKEQ. Trimming cost V 0 bases and J 2 bases; bases outside gene matches: 12. The DNA of the CDR3 is TGTGCCAGCAGCCAAGATGGAGCTGGAGCGGGGGGTAACACAGATACGCAGTATTTT. It codes for CASSQDGAGAGGNTDTQYF.

A remark on this clone: The junction and the germline gene differ at one end; a read error may be behind it. Other DNA sequences from this sample encode an identical CDR3 as well. The chain combines TRBV4-1 with TRBJ2-7; D is unresolved. The CDR3 totals 12 residues. CDR1 and CDR2 from the germline V gene are MGHRA and YSYEKL. This CDR3 reads CASSPGSYEQYF. CDR3 bases: TGCGCTAGCAGCCCCGGATCCTACGAGCAGTACTTC.

This sequence joins TRBV9 and TRBJ2-3; D is ambiguous. The CDR3 has 12 amino acids. The V end lost 3 bases, the J end lost 2 bases, and 4 bases lay between the germline ends. CDR1 is SGDLS, CDR2 YYNGEE, per germline. The CDR3 DNA reads as TGTGCCAGCAGCGACTACACAGATACGCAGTATTTT. Translation: CASSDYTDTQYF.